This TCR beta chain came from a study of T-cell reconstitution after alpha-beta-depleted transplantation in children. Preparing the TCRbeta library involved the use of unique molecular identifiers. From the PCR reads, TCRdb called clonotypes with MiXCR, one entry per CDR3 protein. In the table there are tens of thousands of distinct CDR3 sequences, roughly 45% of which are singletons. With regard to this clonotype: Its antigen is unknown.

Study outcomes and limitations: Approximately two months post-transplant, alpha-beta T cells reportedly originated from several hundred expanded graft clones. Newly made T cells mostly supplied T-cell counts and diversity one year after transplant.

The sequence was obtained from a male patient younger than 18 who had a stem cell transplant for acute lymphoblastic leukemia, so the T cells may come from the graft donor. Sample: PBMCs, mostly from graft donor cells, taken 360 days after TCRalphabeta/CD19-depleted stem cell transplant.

The CDR3 bases are TGCAGCCTCCTGGGCCAGGACAGCTACGAGGGAGAGACCCAGTACTTC. This translates into CSLLGQDSYEGETQYF. The chain carries TRBV29-1 and TRBJ2-5, with TRBD1 as a possible D gene (6 bases). Germline values: CDR1 SQVTM, CDR2 ANQGSEA. This CDR3 has 16 amino acids. Trimming pared 8 bases from V and 4 bases from J, leaving 26 bases between.